What follows describes a single T cell receptor (beta chain). What antigen it recognizes has not been identified. No much larger clone exists at a distance of one base, and base qualities are not known. Library generation was performed with the immunoSEQ multiplex PCR assay. For the multiplex PCR, a mixture combining 60 forward primers for TCR Vbeta segments and 13 reverse primers for TCR Jbeta segments was used. A multiplex PCR assay on genomic DNA amplified the CDR3 region of rearranged TCR beta genes. On the Illumina HiSeq System, the amplified TCR beta libraries were sequenced as 87-base-pair reads. Turning to the authors' computational methods: A later analysis tallied 80 million to 95 million unique TCR beta chains across the approximately 670 repertoires, and about 10 million of those chains were shared by two or more donors. Raw reads were error-corrected and collapsed into unique sequences with a nearest-neighbor algorithm that merged closely related sequences to remove PCR and sequencing errors. Alignment of CDR3 sequences to IMGT reference sequences was used to assign V, D and J gene segments. For a sequence to be retained, a match of at least six nucleotides to both a V gene segment and a J gene segment was required. A rearrangement counted as productive if the CDR3 had no stop codons and remained in frame with V and J, and every other rearrangement counted as non-productive. Following IMGT convention, CDR3 was defined as the stretch from the second conserved V-encoded cysteine up to the conserved J-encoded phenylalanine. The earlier analysis of roughly 590 of the donors excluded any sequence lacking an unambiguous match to a single V gene segment. In an earlier analysis of a few hundred of the donors, a V segment was called functional when productive rearrangements were above 56.7%, and segregating when the standard deviation between donors exceeded 5%. A statistical classification framework was developed to diagnose cytomegalovirus status using the catalog of TCR beta chain sequences. In a later analysis, V and J genes were assigned by comparing TCR nucleotide sequences against IMGT/GENE-DB human TR gene sequences. A later analysis assigned CDR3 sequences and most-parsimonious VDJ recombination scenarios with the TCRdist pipeline. A later analysis defined each TCR beta chain by its CDR3 amino acid sequence plus V-gene family, and excluded reads lacking a unique V-gene family. To address suspected cross-contamination and a sequencing artifact, a later analysis removed 450 to 700 highly shared, low-generation-probability nucleotide sequences. A later analysis calculated a clonal expansion index for each public chain from normalized within-repertoire ranks of inferred template counts. In a later analysis, generation probabilities were computed with a VDJ recombination model fitted to out-of-frame rearrangements, and the resulting probabilities were checked against IGoR. A later analysis scored TCR-TCR, TCR-HLA and TCR-CMV co-occurrence with hypergeometric tests, applying a repertoire-size bias correction to TCR pairs. In a later analysis, false discovery rates were estimated by permuting HLA or CMV assignments 20 times. In a later analysis, co-occurring TCRs were grouped with DBSCAN, and TCRdist sequence similarity was added when clustering was performed within HLA-allele-positive subsets. Repertoires with fewer than 30,000 or more than 120,000 public chains were left out of co-occurrence clustering, as were about 5 repertoires with anomalous nucleotide sharing. TCRdb retrieved this table from immuneACCESS and kept in-frame rearrangements only. Not all clones are present; in checked studies, unresolved V genes account for under half, and no reason is known for the remainder. Clone size and V and J calls were adopted from that table, with D and trimming inferred from the DNA. For this sample the table gives about 130,000 clones, of which around 83% were detected only once. The ten biggest clones cover under 3.5% of the sample.

The cohort consisted of hundreds of healthy bone marrow donors. All cohort members were sampled while nominally healthy, although unrecorded immune exposures were likely present. The donor was CMV seronegative and belonged to the group of under 400 seronegative cohort members. A peripheral blood sample was provided by each donor, and peripheral blood mononuclear cells were used for TCR beta sequencing. Genomic DNA was extracted from the blood cell samples with the Qiagen DNeasy Blood Extraction Kit. The CDR3 numbers 18 residues from cysteine through phenylalanine. CDR3 DNA is the only sequence kept; it has 54 bases, read in frame from the first base. The germline V gene (reference sequence) gives CDR1 as SGHNT and CDR2 as YYREEE. V ends up 1 base short and J 0 bases short, with an unmatched junction base count of 7. This entry comes from a study of cytomegalovirus exposure and HLA in healthy donors (dated by TCRdb to about 2017). In the study overall: An earlier analysis of several hundred of the donors reported 250 to 300 Gb of sequence data and around 120 million unique TCR beta sequences from 150 million to 200 million T cells. Across approximately 400 genotyped donors of the cohort, an average of about 240,000 unique TCR beta nucleotide sequences per donor were sequenced, and roughly a sixth of those sequences were non-productive. A later analysis re-examined previously published TCR beta repertoires from roughly 720 donors and added high-resolution HLA genotyping to investigate patterns of TCR occurrence. All discovery cohort repertoires had been generated using a single sequencing platform. Typing coverage varied by locus: roughly 629-640 donors for A, B, C, DRB1 and DQB1; roughly 500 for DQA1; around 610 for DPA1; 450 to 480 for DPB1. HLA typing included class I and class II loci at four-digit resolution. A later genetic analysis took genome-wide SNP genotypes for about 65% of the roughly 670 donors and used that subset as a discovery cohort. In an earlier analysis of 587 of the donors, high-throughput TCR beta sequencing was used to judge whether each TCR beta V gene segment behaved as functional or pseudogenic. The study aimed to test whether signatures of past pathogen exposure could be identified by cataloging public T cell receptors. Of the approximately 400 genotyped donors, about 80% fell in the genetic ancestry cluster associated with self-reported Caucasian donors. Rather than drawing on any new phenotypic data, the later analysis identified candidate immune exposures from TCR beta sequences and the way those sequences occurred across donors. Four to six DR-DQ haplotypes were handled as single units for association and clustering, since linkage in the cohort was strong. Donor age, sex, ethnicity and CMV serostatus were compiled together with the repertoire data. An early release that covered about 600 HLA-typed donors contained approximately 300 gigabases of sequencing data and 75 million to 100 million unique TCR sequences. Along with the roughly 700-subject first cohort, a separate validation cohort of over 90 different subjects was used. The study used immunosequencing to profile the T cell repertoires of 666 subjects and linked those repertoires to cytomegalovirus serostatus. To predict cytomegalovirus infection status, the study brought together high-throughput TCR immunosequencing, statistical association of individual TCRs with disease status, and machine learning.

Points the paper makes about the study in general: Cytomegalovirus status was reported to be diagnosed by the classifier with high specificity and sensitivity in both the original and validation cohorts. In a later genetic analysis, a missense DCLRE1C variant was associated with V-gene and J-gene trimming of TCR beta chains, and the association was replicated in an independent cohort. Linkage disequilibrium might explain the correlated functional status among segregating V segments, but an unknown experimental factor could not be excluded. A later analysis associated about 17,000 TCR beta sequences with specific HLA alleles at a false discovery rate of 0.05. For the cohort, immune exposure information was limited to CMV serostatus. Because HLA typing was unavailable for some donors at each locus, only the typed subset was used in association tests. A cluster of highly shared sequence variants was judged likely to be a technical artifact of the sequencing pipeline. In this cohort, only TCR beta chains were sequenced, and detectable features were limited by the absence of alpha or paired-chain data. Some IMGT-functional V segments, including TRBV6-2 and TRBV6-3, could not be distinguished by the 87-base-pair reads and were therefore excluded. In a later analysis, HLA-associated TCR beta chains showed more clonal expansion and lower generation probabilities than non-associated chains that were equally common. A total of fewer than 200 TCR beta chains were listed by the study as associated with cytomegalovirus. According to a later genetic analysis, donors in an Asian-associated ancestry cluster had fewer N-insertions in productive TCRs than the approximately 650-donor mean. Presence/absence analyses assumed roughly uniform sequencing depth across donors, an assumption that may not hold. Because counts were too low, more than 15 rarely observed V segments, including chromosome 9 orphons, were excluded from the earlier analysis of under 650 of the donors. In a later analysis, the rate of TCR association differed among HLA loci, with DRB1 alleles having the most associated TCRs and HLA-C alleles having the fewest. In an earlier analysis of about 550 of the donors, most TCR beta V segments were observed in productive rearrangements about 87% or about 30% of the time, broadly matching IMGT annotations. Most CMV-associated TCR beta chains appeared to be HLA-restricted in a later analysis, and the HLA associations seemed to be driven largely by CMV exposure. In vitro tests confirmed that three of the cytomegalovirus-associated TCR beta chains recognize cytomegalovirus antigens. Assigning TCR associations to individual alleles was difficult when HLA alleles, especially DR and DQ, strongly co-occurred. Several of the top co-occurrence clusters appeared to be linked to parvovirus B19, influenza, CMV and Epstein-Barr virus, according to a later analysis. A further reported finding was that TCR beta sequences accurately predicted the HLA-A and HLA-B alleles for most subjects in the first cohort. According to the authors, the approach could potentially be generalized to other disease states and immunological phenotypes. Most TCR sequences were observed very rarely across donors, whereas some public TCRs were present in many individuals.

The source of this sequence is a man aged 50 or older in good health and CMV-seronegative. Sequences were obtained from PBMCs. The chain couples TRBV5-4 to TRBJ2-3, with TRBD2 matching 11 junction bases. The DNA sequence is TGTGCCAGCAGCTTGTTCGGGCGACTAGCGGGGAGCACAGATACGCAGTATTTT. Its protein product is CASSLFGRLAGSTDTQYF.